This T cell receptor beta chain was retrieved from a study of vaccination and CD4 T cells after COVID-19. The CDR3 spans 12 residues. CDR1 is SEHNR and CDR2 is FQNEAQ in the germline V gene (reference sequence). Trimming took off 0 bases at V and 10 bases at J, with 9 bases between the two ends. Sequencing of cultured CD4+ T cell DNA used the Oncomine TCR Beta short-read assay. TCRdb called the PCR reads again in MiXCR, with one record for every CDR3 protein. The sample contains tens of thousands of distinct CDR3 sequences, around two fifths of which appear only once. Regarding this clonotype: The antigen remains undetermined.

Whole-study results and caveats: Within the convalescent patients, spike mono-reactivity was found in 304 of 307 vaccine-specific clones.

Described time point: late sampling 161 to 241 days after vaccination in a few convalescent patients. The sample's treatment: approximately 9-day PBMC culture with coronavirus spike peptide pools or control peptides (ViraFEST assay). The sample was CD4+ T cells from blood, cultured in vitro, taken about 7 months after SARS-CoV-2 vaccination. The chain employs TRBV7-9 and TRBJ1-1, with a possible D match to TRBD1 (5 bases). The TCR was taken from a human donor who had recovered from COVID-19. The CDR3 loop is CASSLAGLGAFF. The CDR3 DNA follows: TGTGCCAGCAGCTTAGCGGGGCTGGGAGCTTTCTTT.